The rows below give T cell receptor beta chains drawn from one sample of a study of Graves' ophthalmopathy and Graves' hyperthyroidism. TCRdb processed the multiplex PCR reads anew with MiXCR; each CDR3 protein has one entry. This sample has about 480,000 distinct CDR3 sequences, with approximately 15% found just once. The specimen sequenced was blood. The receptors stem from a woman in her twenties or thirties with Graves' ophthalmopathy. Each CDR3 is given with its conserved first and last residue. Fields, in order: V gene, J gene, CDR3 protein.

V: TRBV9
J: TRBJ2-4
CDR3: CASSVGGSAIKYF

V: TRBV6-5
J: TRBJ2-7
CDR3: CASSYSRGQGHEQYF

V: TRBV7-9
J: TRBJ2-5
CDR3: CASSLDGGVSETQYF

V: TRBV12-3/TRBV12-4
J: TRBJ2-3
CDR3: CASSSSGGGTQYF

V: TRBV6-1
J: TRBJ1-5
CDR3: CASNGQGSGNQPQHF

V: TRBV6-5
J: TRBJ2-2
CDR3: CASSYAITGELFF

V: TRBV5-1
J: TRBJ1-1
CDR3: CASSDPRRGGRSEAFF

V: TRBV29-1
J: TRBJ2-7
CDR3: CSVTGLAGVGEQYF

V: TRBV12-3/TRBV12-4
J: TRBJ1-1
CDR3: CATLSGVNTEAFF

V: TRBV27
J: TRBJ2-5
CDR3: CASSFLRGAQETQYF

V: TRBV19
J: TRBJ1-5
CDR3: CASRRGGNSNQPQHF

V: TRBV12-3/TRBV12-4
J: TRBJ1-1
CDR3: CASSGQGTQNTEAFF

V: TRBV12-3/TRBV12-4
J: TRBJ1-1
CDR3: CASTRRGTEAFF

V: TRBV4-1
J: TRBJ1-5
CDR3: CASSQDRRGGPQHF

V: TRBV7-8
J: TRBJ1-3
CDR3: CASSKNSGNTIYF

V: TRBV28
J: TRBJ1-5
CDR3: CASRFGQASNQPQHF

V: TRBV6-1
J: TRBJ1-1
CDR3: CASRLERGTEAFF

V: TRBV24-1
J: TRBJ1-2
CDR3: CATSDSDRDYGYTF

V: TRBV28
J: TRBJ1-1
CDR3: CASSFGPVNDF

V: TRBV2
J: TRBJ2-2
CDR3: CASSESSPRNTGELFF

V: TRBV11-1
J: TRBJ2-5
CDR3: CASSHRTGGETQYF

V: TRBV5-1
J: TRBJ1-2
CDR3: CASSITGGANYGYTF

V: TRBV6-1
J: TRBJ1-1
CDR3: CASRDNTNTEAFF

V: TRBV6-5
J: TRBJ1-3
CDR3: CASSSLGTGGGNTIYF

V: TRBV12-3/TRBV12-4
J: TRBJ1-5
CDR3: CASSLGQGIHQPQHF

V: TRBV5-1
J: TRBJ1-6
CDR3: CASSGDRGRSPLHF

V: TRBV6-1
J: TRBJ2-7
CDR3: CASSRDRGTYEQYF

V: TRBV2
J: TRBJ1-6
CDR3: CASSPRVDRAHSPLHF

V: TRBV11-2
J: TRBJ2-7
CDR3: CASSPRWSSYEQYF

V: TRBV5-1
J: TRBJ1-2
CDR3: CASSLGPGGRANYGYTF

V: TRBV6-1
J: TRBJ1-1
CDR3: CASTGSNTEAFF

V: TRBV18
J: TRBJ2-7
CDR3: CASQDGRATYEQYF

V: TRBV12-3/TRBV12-4
J: TRBJ1-1
CDR3: CASSLGADAFF

V: TRBV7-9
J: TRBJ2-5
CDR3: CASSTRTGGSKETQYF

V: TRBV27
J: TRBJ1-5
CDR3: CASSGRAGGWSNQPQHF

V: TRBV12-3/TRBV12-4
J: TRBJ2-7
CDR3: CASSFLESYEQYF

V: TRBV25-1
J: TRBJ2-6
CDR3: CASSESGTTGANVLTF

V: TRBV11-2
J: TRBJ1-2
CDR3: CASSLLGIGFGYTF

V: TRBV20-1
J: TRBJ1-1
CDR3: CSAPPGTGGGYLTFF

V: TRBV20-1
J: TRBJ1-3
CDR3: CSASPDRGRSGNTIYF

V: TRBV7-8
J: TRBJ2-7
CDR3: CASSGTEDYEQYF

V: TRBV12-3/TRBV12-4
J: TRBJ1-5
CDR3: CASSTGQVPYQPQHF

V: TRBV20-1
J: TRBJ2-2
CDR3: CSARPGLAGGLLRGELFF

V: TRBV6-1
J: TRBJ2-5
CDR3: CATQGFVAGGGETQYF

V: TRBV3-1
J: TRBJ1-1
CDR3: CASSQDREGTNTEAFF